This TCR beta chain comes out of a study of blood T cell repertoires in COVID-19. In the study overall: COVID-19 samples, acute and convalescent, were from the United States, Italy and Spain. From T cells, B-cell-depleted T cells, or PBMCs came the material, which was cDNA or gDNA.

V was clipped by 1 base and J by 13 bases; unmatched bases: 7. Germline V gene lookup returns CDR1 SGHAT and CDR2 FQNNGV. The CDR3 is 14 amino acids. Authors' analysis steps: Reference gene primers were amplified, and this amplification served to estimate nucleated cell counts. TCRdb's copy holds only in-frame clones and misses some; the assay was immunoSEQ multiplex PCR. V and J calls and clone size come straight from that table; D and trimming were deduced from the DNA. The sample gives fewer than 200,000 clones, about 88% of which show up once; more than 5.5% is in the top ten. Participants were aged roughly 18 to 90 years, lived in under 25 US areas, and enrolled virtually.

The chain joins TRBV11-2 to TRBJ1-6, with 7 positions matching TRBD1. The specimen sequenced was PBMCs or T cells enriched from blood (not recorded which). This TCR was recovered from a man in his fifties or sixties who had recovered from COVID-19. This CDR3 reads CASSLGGGPVPLHF. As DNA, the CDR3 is TGTGCCAGCAGCTTAGGAGGGGGCCCAGTCCCCCTCCACTTT.